Presented here are 8 T cell receptor beta chains from one specimen sequenced in a study of blood T cell repertoires in COVID-19. The repertoire was sequenced with immunoSEQ multiplex PCR; TCRdb's copy has only in-frame clones and lacks some. In the table there are 330,000 or so clones, roughly 87% of which are singletons. Sequenced material: PBMCs or T cells enriched from blood (not recorded which). These receptors were taken from a young woman who had recovered from COVID-19.

J is TRBJ2-4 and V is TRBV19; 7 bases line up with TRBD2. The J segment lost 5 bases and the V segment lost 5 bases, leaving 6 bases of the junction unmatched. Looked up from germline, CDR1 is LNHDA and CDR2 is SQIVND (reference sequence). The CDR3 covers 14 residues. Here the CDR3 DNA reads TGTGCCAGTAGTCCCGGGACTACAGAAAACATTCAGTACTTC. It is translated as CASSPGTTENIQYF.

Points on this clone: In the same sample, other DNA sequences code for this CDR3. The V call is TRBV9, the J call TRBJ2-2, with D unclear. Per the germline V gene, CDR1 is SGDLS and CDR2 is YYNGEE. The CDR3 loop spans 12 amino acids. V lost 0 bases, J lost 8 bases, and 5 bases lay in between. Here the CDR3 DNA reads TGTGCCAGCAGCGTAGCTACGGGGGAGCTGTTTTTT. Translation: CASSVATGELFF.

This sequence joins TRBV3-1 (or the pseudogene TRBV3-2) and TRBJ1-4, with D tentatively TRBD1 (6 bases). Trimming removed 3 bases from V and 11 bases from J, with 10 bases in between. The CDR3 has 12 amino acids. CDR1 and CDR2 from the germline V gene are LGHDT and YNNKEL (reference sequence). The CDR3 region has the DNA TGTGCCAGCAGCCAGGTAACAGGGAAACTGTTTTTT. Translated, it gives CASSQVTGKLFF.

The chain joins TRBV5-5 to TRBJ2-7; D unclear. Germline V CDR1 and CDR2: SGHKS, YYEKEE (reference sequence). V was pared by 1 base and J by 0 bases, with 11 bases between. This CDR3 is 15 amino acids long. The CDR3 DNA follows: TGTGCCAGCAGCTTGTCGTTCGCCAGCTCCTACGAGCAGTACTTC. This translates into CASSLSFASSYEQYF.

The rearrangement joins TRBV7-8 to TRBJ2-1, with TRBD2 matching 10 bases. This CDR3 region has 16 residues. In germline, CDR1 is SGHVS, CDR2 FQNEAQ. Unmatched junction bases numbered 8, after V lost 2 bases and J lost 7 bases. The CDR3 DNA follows: TGTGCCAGCAGCTTAACAATGGGACTAGCGAATAATGAGCAGTTCTTC. Translation gives CASSLTMGLANNEQFF.

As regards this clone: The same CDR3 arises from other DNA sequences in this sample as well. This chain connects TRBV27 to TRBJ2-3; 7 nucleotides align to TRBD2. CDR3 length equals 14 residues. Losses at the gene ends were 2 bases for V and 1 base for J; bases not matched to a gene: 0. Looked up from germline, CDR1 is MNHEY and CDR2 is SMNVEV (reference sequence). CDR3 DNA: TGTGCCAGCAGTTTAGCGGGAGGCACAGATACGCAGTATTTT. Its translation: CASSLAGGTDTQYF.

The CDR3 coding sequence is TGTGCCAGCAGCGTAGGACAGGCAAGCTCCTACGAGCAGTACTTC. Protein product: CASSVGQASSYEQYF. The V call is TRBV9, the J call TRBJ2-7; weak D call: TRBD1 (6 bases). The germline gives CDR1 SGDLS, CDR2 YYNGEE. This CDR3 is 15 amino acids long. V was pared by 0 bases and J by 0 bases, with 10 bases between.

The rearrangement links TRBV19 to TRBJ1-2; 8 positions agree with TRBD1. V shed 6 bases, J shed 2 bases, and the junction held 14 bases outside the gene matches. CDR3 size: 17 residues. Germline lookup yields CDR1 LNHDA and CDR2 SQIVND (reference sequence). The CDR3 is CASSSPWTGTYNYGYTF. The CDR3 nucleotides read TGTGCCAGTAGCTCTCCTTGGACAGGGACATACAACTATGGCTACACCTTC.